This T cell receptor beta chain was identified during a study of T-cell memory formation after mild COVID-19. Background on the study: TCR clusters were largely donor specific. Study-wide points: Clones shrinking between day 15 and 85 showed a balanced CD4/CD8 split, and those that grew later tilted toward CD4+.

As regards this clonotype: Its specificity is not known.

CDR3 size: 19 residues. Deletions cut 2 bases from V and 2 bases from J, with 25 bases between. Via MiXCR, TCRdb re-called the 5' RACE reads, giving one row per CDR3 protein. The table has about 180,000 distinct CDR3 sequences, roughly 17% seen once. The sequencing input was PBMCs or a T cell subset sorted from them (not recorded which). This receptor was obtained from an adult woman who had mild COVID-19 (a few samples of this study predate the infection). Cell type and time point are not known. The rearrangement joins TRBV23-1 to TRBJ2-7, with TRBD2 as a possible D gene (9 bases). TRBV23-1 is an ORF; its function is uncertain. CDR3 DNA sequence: TGCGCCAGCAGTCAACTCGGCAGGGGGCCTAGCGGGGAAGCCTACGAGCAGTACTTC. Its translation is CASSQLGRGPSGEAYEQYF.